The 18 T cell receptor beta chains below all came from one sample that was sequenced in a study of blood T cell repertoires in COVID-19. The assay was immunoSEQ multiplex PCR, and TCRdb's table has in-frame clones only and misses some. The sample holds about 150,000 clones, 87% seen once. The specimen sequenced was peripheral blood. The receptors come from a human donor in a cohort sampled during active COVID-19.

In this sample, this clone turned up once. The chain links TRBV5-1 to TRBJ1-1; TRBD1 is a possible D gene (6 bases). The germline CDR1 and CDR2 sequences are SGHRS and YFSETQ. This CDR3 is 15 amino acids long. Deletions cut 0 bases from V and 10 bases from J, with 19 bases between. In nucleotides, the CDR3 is TGCGCCAGCAGCTTGGTTGACAGGAATAAAGCGCCAGCTTTCTTT. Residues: CASSLVDRNKAPAFF.

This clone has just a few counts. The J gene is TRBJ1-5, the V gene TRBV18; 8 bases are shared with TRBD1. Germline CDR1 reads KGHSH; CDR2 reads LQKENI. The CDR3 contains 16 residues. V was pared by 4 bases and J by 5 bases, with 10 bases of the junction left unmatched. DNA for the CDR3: TGTGCCAGCTCACTCGGACAGGGTACCGGGGATCAGCCCCAGCATTTT. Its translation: CASSLGQGTGDQPQHF.

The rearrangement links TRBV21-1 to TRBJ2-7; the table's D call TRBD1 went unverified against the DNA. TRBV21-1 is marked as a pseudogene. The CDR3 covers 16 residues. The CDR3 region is CASSKGRSQGPNEQYF. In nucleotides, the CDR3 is TGTGCCAGCAGCAAAGGTAGGAGTCAGGGCCCGAACGAGCAGTACTTC.

For the CDR3, the DNA is TGTGCCAGCGGTTATGGGAGGGAGCAGTACTTC. It specifies CASGYGREQYF. The chain links TRBV27 to TRBJ2-7; tentative D call: TRBD2 (6 bases). The germline V gene has CDR1 MNHEY and CDR2 SMNVEV (reference sequence). The V and J ends lost 8 bases and 7 bases respectively, with 12 bases between them. CDR3 length: 11 amino acids.

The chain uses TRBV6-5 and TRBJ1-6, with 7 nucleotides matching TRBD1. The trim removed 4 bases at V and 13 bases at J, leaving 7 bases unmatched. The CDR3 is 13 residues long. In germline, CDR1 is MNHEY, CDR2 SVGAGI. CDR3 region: CASSSDTGAPLHF. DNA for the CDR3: TGTGCCAGCAGTTCTGACACAGGGGCCCCCCTCCACTTT.

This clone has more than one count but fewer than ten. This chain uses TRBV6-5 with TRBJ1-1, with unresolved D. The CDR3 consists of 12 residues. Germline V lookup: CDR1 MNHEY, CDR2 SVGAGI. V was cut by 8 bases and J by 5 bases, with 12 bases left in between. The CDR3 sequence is CASSRKSTEAFF. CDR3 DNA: TGTGCCAGCTCCAGGAAGAGTACTGAAGCTTTCTTT.

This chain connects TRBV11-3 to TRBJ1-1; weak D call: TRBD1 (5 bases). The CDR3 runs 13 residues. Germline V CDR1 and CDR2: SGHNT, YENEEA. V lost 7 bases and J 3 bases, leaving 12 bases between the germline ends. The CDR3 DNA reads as TGTGCCAGCAAACAGGCGTTGGACACTGAAGCTTTCTTT. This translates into CASKQALDTEAFF. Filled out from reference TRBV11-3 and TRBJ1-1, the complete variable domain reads EAGVVQSPRYKIIEKKQPVAFWCNPISGHNTLYWYLQNLGQGPELLIRYENEEAVDDSQLPKDRFSAERLKGVDSTLKIQPAELGDSAVYLCASKQALDTEAFFGQGTRLTVV.

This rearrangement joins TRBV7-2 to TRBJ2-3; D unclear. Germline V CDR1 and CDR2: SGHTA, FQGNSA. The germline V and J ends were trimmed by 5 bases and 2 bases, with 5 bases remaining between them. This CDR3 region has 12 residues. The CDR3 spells CASSRDTDTQYF. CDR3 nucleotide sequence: TGTGCCAGCAGCCGCGACACAGATACGCAGTATTTT.

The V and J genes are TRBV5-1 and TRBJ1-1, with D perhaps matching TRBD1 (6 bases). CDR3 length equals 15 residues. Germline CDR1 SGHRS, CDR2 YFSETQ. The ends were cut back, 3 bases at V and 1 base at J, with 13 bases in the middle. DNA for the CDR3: TGCGCCAGCAGCTCCGCCGGGACACAGAACACTGAAGCTTTCTTT. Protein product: CASSSAGTQNTEAFF.

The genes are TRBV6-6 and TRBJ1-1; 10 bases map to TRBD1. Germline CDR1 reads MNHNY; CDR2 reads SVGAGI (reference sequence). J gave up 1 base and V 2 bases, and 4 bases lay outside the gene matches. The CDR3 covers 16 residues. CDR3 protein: CASSYRQGARNTEAFF. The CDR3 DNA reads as TGTGCCAGCAGTTACCGACAGGGGGCAAGGAACACTGAAGCTTTCTTT.

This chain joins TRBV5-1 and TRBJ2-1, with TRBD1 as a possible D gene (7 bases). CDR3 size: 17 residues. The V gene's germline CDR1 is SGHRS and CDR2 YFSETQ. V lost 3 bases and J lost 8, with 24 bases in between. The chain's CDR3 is CASSSREQGIWSDEQFF. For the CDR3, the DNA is TGCGCCAGCAGCTCGCGGGAACAGGGGATCTGGAGCGATGAGCAGTTCTTC.

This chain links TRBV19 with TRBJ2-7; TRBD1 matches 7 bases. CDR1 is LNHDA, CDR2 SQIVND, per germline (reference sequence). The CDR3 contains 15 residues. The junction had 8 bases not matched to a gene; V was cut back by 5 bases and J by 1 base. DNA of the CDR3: TGTGCCAGTAGTGAAGCATCGGACAGGTCCTACGAGCAGTACTTC. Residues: CASSEASDRSYEQYF.

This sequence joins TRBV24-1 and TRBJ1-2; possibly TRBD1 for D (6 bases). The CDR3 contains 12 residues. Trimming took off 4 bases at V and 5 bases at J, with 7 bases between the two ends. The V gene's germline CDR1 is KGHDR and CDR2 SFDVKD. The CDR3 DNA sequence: TGTGCCACCAGTGACACAGGGTATGGCTACACCTTC. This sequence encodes CATSDTGYGYTF.

CDR3 in amino acids: CASSETSGSSKTQYF. CDR3 nucleotides: TGTGCCAGCAGTGAAACGTCGGGAAGTAGCAAGACCCAGTACTTC. This sequence joins TRBV2 and TRBJ2-5; possibly TRBD2 for D (5 bases). Trimming removed 2 bases from V and 6 bases from J, with 16 bases in between. The CDR3 has 15 amino acids. Germline loops: CDR1 SNHLY, CDR2 FYNNEI.

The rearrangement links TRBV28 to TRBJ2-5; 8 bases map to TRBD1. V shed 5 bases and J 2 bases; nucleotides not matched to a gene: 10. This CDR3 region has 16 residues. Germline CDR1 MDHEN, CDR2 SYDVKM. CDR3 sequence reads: CASSGQGFPMQETQYF. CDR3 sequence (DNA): TGTGCCAGCAGTGGACAGGGTTTTCCAATGCAAGAGACCCAGTACTTC.

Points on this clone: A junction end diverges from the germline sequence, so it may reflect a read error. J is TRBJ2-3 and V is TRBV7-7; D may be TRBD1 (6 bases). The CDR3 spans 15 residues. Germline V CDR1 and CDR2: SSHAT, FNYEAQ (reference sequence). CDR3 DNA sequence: TGTGCTAGCAGCCAAGGACAGTCCAATGAACATACGCAGTATTTT. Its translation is CASSQGQSNEHTQYF. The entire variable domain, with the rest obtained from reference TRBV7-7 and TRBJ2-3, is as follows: GAGVSQSPRYKVTKRGQDVTLRCDPISSHATLYWYQQALGQGPEFLTYFNYEAQPDKSGLPSDRFSAERPEGSISTLTIQRTEQRDSAMYRCASSQGQSNEHTQYFGPGTRLTVL.

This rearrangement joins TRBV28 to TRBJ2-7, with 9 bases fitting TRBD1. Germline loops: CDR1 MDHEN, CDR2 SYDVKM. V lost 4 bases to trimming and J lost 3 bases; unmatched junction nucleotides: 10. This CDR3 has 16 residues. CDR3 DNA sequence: TGTGCCAGCAGTTATTCCCCGGGACAGGGCTTCTACGAGCAGTACTTC. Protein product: CASSYSPGQGFYEQYF.

CDR3 sequence reads: CASSLTATGVQYF. The CDR3 DNA sequence: TGTGCCAGCAGTCTCACCGCGACAGGGGTGCAGTACTTC. The rearrangement links TRBV27 to TRBJ2-7; 8 positions agree with TRBD1. The CDR3 covers 13 residues. The trim removed 5 bases at V and 9 bases at J, leaving 9 bases unmatched. In germline, CDR1 is MNHEY, CDR2 SMNVEV (reference sequence).